This T cell receptor (beta chain) was recorded in a study of blood T cell repertoires in COVID-19. In the study overall: Material from acute and convalescent COVID-19 was sourced from the United States, Italy and Spain. Sample material is recorded as cDNA or gDNA derived from T cells, B-cell-depleted T cells, or PBMCs.

Per the study methods: It was from reference gene primer amplification that nucleated cell counts were estimated. The data were produced by immunoSEQ multiplex PCR, yet TCRdb's version contains in-frame clones alone and is incomplete. From that table come the V and J calls and clone size; the DNA was used to work out D and trimming. The sample includes fewer than 95,000 clones, 75% to 90% of them seen just once. The CDR3 loop spans 17 amino acids. Trimming cost V 1 base and J 3 bases; bases outside gene matches: 10. The germline V gene has CDR1 SGHNT and CDR2 YYREEE (reference sequence). This clonotype was obtained from a male donor with acute or convalescent COVID-19. The sample taken for sequencing was peripheral blood. The V call is TRBV5-4, the J call TRBJ2-3, with 8 bases aligning to TRBD1. DNA of the CDR3: TGTGCCAGCAGCTTGAATCAGGGGGCATGGGGAACAGATACGCAGTATTTT. It is translated as CASSLNQGAWGTDTQYF. The whole variable domain, remainder taken from reference TRBV5-4 and TRBJ2-3, is ETGVTQSPTHLIKTRGQQVTLRCSSQSGHNTVSWYQQALGQGPQFIFQYYREEENGRGNFPPRFSGLQFPNYSSELNVNALELDDSALYLCASSLNQGAWGTDTQYFGPGTRLTVL.